Shown below are 28 T cell receptor beta chains from a single sample sequenced in a study of T cell responses to AZD1222 COVID-19 vaccine. This table comes from immunoSEQ multiplex PCR, and its TCRdb copy is limited to in-frame clones, with some not included. In the table there are about 120,000 clones, about 87% of which are singletons. Here the sequenced sample was peripheral blood, taken on day 0 of AZD1222 vaccination. These receptors all stem from an adult in good health.

The genes are TRBV5-1 and TRBJ2-5, with TRBD2 matching 12 bases. The V gene's germline CDR1 is SGHRS and CDR2 YFSETQ. The CDR3 loop spans 17 amino acids. The J segment lost 5 bases and the V segment lost 0 bases, leaving 8 bases of the junction unmatched. The CDR3 is CASSLEASGRAGETQYF. CDR3 nucleotides: TGCGCCAGCAGCTTGGAGGCTAGCGGGAGGGCCGGGGAGACCCAGTACTTC.

The chain recombines TRBV20-1 with TRBJ1-2; no reliable D call. Germline CDR1 reads DFQATT; CDR2 reads SNEGSKA (reference sequence). V lost 4 bases to trimming and J lost 2 bases, with 5 bases between them. CDR3 length equals 11 residues. CDR3 residues: CSATGNYGYTF. CDR3 DNA sequence: TGCAGTGCTACCGGGAACTATGGCTACACCTTC.

The rearrangement joins TRBV28 to TRBJ1-1; D may be TRBD1 (5 bases). Germline-derived CDR1 and CDR2 are MDHEN and SYDVKM. The CDR3 consists of 15 residues. Deletions cut 1 base from V and 0 bases from J, with 9 bases between. The CDR3 here is CASSLFRTMNTEAFF. For the CDR3, the DNA is TGTGCCAGCAGTTTATTTCGGACAATGAACACTGAAGCTTTCTTT.

The chain joins TRBV3-1 (or the pseudogene TRBV3-2) to TRBJ1-5; TRBD1 matches at 9 bases. CDR3 length: 14 amino acids. The junction had 8 bases not matched to a gene; V was cut back by 8 bases and J by 6 bases. CDR1 and CDR2 (germline): LGHDT, YNNKEL (reference sequence). This chain's CDR3 is CASGTGTGPQPQHF. In DNA form, the CDR3 reads TGTGCCAGCGGTACTGGGACAGGGCCTCAGCCCCAGCATTTT.

J is TRBJ2-1 and V is TRBV24-1; unclear D gene. Germline CDR1 KGHDR, CDR2 SFDVKD. CDR3 size: 18 residues. Trimming stripped 4 bases from V and 0 bases from J, with 18 bases between. In nucleotides, the CDR3 is TGTGCCACCAGTGACCCAACCGTTCACATAAGCTCCTACAATGAGCAGTTCTTC. Encoded protein: CATSDPTVHISSYNEQFF.

This clone was observed a handful of times. This sequence joins TRBV29-1 and TRBJ1-2; the D gene is possibly TRBD1 (6 bases). CDR3 length: 13 amino acids. Trimming removed 5 bases at V and 0 bases at J, with 10 bases between. Looked up from germline, CDR1 is SQVTM and CDR2 is ANQGSEA. Here the CDR3 DNA reads TGCAGCGTTAGGGGGAGCGCTAACTATGGCTACACCTTC. It specifies CSVRGSANYGYTF.

The chain links TRBV6-5 to TRBJ1-6, with D perhaps matching TRBD1 (5 bases). The CDR3 is made up of 16 amino acids. Germline CDR1 is MNHEY and CDR2 is SVGAGI. V lost 0 bases, J lost 6 bases, and 12 bases lay in between. CDR3 sequence (DNA): TGTGCCAGCAGTTACTCTCCCGCAGGGATTAATTCACCCCTCCACTTT. Protein product: CASSYSPAGINSPLHF.

V and J are TRBV5-1 and TRBJ2-7, with 10 positions matching TRBD2. The CDR3 extends over 14 amino acids. The V gene's germline CDR1 is SGHRS and CDR2 YFSETQ. J was trimmed by 6 bases and V by 3 bases; bases with no gene match: 6. The CDR3 spells CASSSSGRVSEQYF. CDR3 coding DNA: TGCGCCAGCAGCTCGAGCGGGAGGGTGAGCGAGCAGTACTTC.

V gene TRBV7-2 combines with J gene TRBJ2-4; D tentatively reads TRBD1 or TRBD2 (5 bases each). This CDR3 spans 14 amino acids. V lost 1 base and J 9 bases, leaving 13 bases between the germline ends. The germline V gene encodes CDR1 SGHTA and CDR2 FQGNSA. The CDR3 spells CASSLVPGASIQYF. In DNA, the CDR3 is TGTGCCAGCAGCTTAGTGCCCGGGGCGAGCATTCAGTACTTC.

The chain has TRBV19 and TRBJ1-3; 7 bases map to TRBD1. CDR3 length: 16 amino acids. Losses at the gene ends were 5 bases for V and 0 bases for J; bases not matched to a gene: 7. The germline gives CDR1 LNHDA, CDR2 SQIVND (reference sequence). The CDR3 loop is CASSPGTAFSGNTIYF. The CDR3 DNA follows: TGTGCCAGTAGTCCCGGGACAGCGTTCTCTGGAAACACCATATATTTT.

The rearrangement uses TRBV19 and TRBJ1-1, with D perhaps matching TRBD1 (6 bases). The CDR3 consists of 18 residues. The germline V gene encodes CDR1 LNHDA and CDR2 SQIVND (reference sequence). With 5 bases removed from V and 5 bases from J, the gap between germline ends came to 27 bases. The CDR3 DNA sequence: TGTGCCAGTAGTCCATCGACCGCTAGCGGGGGGCTTGGAACTGAAGCTTTCTTT. Residues: CASSPSTASGGLGTEAFF.

This clone occurred a few times. V gene TRBV20-1 combines with J gene TRBJ1-2; D call uncertain. The germline V gene encodes CDR1 DFQATT and CDR2 SNEGSKA (reference sequence). V dropped 1 base and J dropped 8 bases, with 8 bases sitting between them. CDR3 length equals 11 residues. In nucleotides, the CDR3 is TGCAGTGCTAGAGGCAGAGCAGGCTACACCTTC. It encodes CSARGRAGYTF.

This chain links TRBV7-9 with TRBJ2-1; TRBD1 matches 10 bases. CDR1 and CDR2 (germline): SEHNR, FQNEAQ (reference sequence). The V segment lost 5 bases and the J segment 7 bases; nucleotides outside the gene matches: 8. CDR3 length: 15 residues. The CDR3 DNA reads TGTGCCAGCAGCCCCGGGACAGGGGCGATGAATGAGCAGTTCTTC. Translated, it gives CASSPGTGAMNEQFF. The whole variable domain, remainder taken from reference TRBV7-9 and TRBJ2-1, is DTGVSQNPRHKITKRGQNVTFRCDPISEHNRLYWYRQTLGQGPEFLTYFQNEAQLEKSRLLSDRFSAERPKGSFSTLEIQRTEQGDSAMYLCASSPGTGAMNEQFFGPGTRLTVL.

The chain has TRBV27 and TRBJ2-2; 8 bases line up with TRBD1. The trim removed 8 bases at V and 4 bases at J, leaving 9 bases unmatched. The CDR3 covers 15 residues. CDR1 and CDR2 from the germline V gene are MNHEY and SMNVEV (reference sequence). CDR3 amino acids: CASAPDRVFTGELFF. Here the CDR3 DNA reads TGTGCCAGCGCACCGGACAGGGTATTCACCGGGGAGCTGTTTTTT.

The J gene is TRBJ2-4, the V gene TRBV28; unclear D gene. Deletions cut 7 bases from V and 8 bases from J, with 12 bases between. There are 12 residues in the CDR3. Germline CDR1 MDHEN, CDR2 SYDVKM. This CDR3 reads CASTSPDHIQYF. CDR3 DNA: TGTGCCAGCACCTCCCCGGATCACATTCAGTACTTC.

This sequence joins TRBV3-1 (or the pseudogene TRBV3-2) and TRBJ1-5; TRBD1 agrees at 9 bases. Germline values: CDR1 LGHDT, CDR2 YNNKEL (reference sequence). V was pared by 4 bases and J by 7 bases, with 8 bases of the junction left unmatched. The CDR3 covers 15 residues. The CDR3 sequence is CASSPRTGEAQPQHF. The CDR3 region has the DNA TGTGCCAGCAGCCCTAGGACAGGGGAGGCGCAGCCCCAGCATTTT.

DNA for the CDR3: TGTGCCAGCAACCCCGGTGGAGGGGGGCACACTGAAGCTTTCTTT. As protein: CASNPGGGGHTEAFF. This chain connects TRBV28 to TRBJ1-1; possible D gene TRBD1, 6 bases. CDR1 is MDHEN and CDR2 is SYDVKM in the germline V gene. This CDR3 is 15 amino acids long. Trimming removed 7 bases at V and 3 bases at J, with 18 bases between.

The CDR3 DNA sequence: TGTGCCAGCTCACCAGGGACACAGAACACTGAAGCTTTCTTT. Translated: CASSPGTQNTEAFF. This chain connects TRBV18 to TRBJ1-1; TRBD1 might be the D (6 bases). V was trimmed by 2 bases and J by 1 base, leaving 8 bases between them. The germline V gene encodes CDR1 KGHSH and CDR2 LQKENI. The CDR3 covers 14 residues.

This clone has just a few counts. This chain links TRBV5-1 with TRBJ1-2, with TRBD1 as a possible D gene (6 bases). The CDR3 runs to 16 residues. Germline values: CDR1 SGHRS, CDR2 YFSETQ. Deletions cut 4 bases from V and 8 bases from J, with 24 bases between. CDR3 protein: CASSPAGGSRGEGYTF. In nucleotides, the CDR3 is TGCGCCAGCAGCCCAGCCGGGGGTAGCAGGGGTGAGGGCTACACCTTC.

This chain uses TRBV7-2 with TRBJ2-1, with 15 bases identical to TRBD2. This CDR3 region has 15 residues. V gave up 3 bases and J gave up 9 bases; unmatched junction bases: 3. The germline V gene has CDR1 SGHTA and CDR2 FQGNSA. This chain's CDR3 is CASSLWTSGRAEQFF. The CDR3 nucleotides read TGTGCCAGCAGCTTGTGGACTAGCGGGAGGGCTGAGCAGTTCTTC. Full variable domain (outside the CDR3, taken from reference TRBV7-2 and TRBJ2-1): GAGVSQSPSNKVTEKGKDVELRCDPISGHTALYWYRQSLGQGLEFLIYFQGNSAPDKSGLPSDRFSAERTGGSVSTLTIQRTQQEDSAVYLCASSLWTSGRAEQFFGPGTRLTVL.

The chain employs TRBV28 and TRBJ2-1, with D perhaps matching TRBD1 (6 bases). CDR3 length: 14 amino acids. The ends were cut back, 7 bases at V and 7 bases at J, with 17 bases in the middle. Per the germline V gene, CDR1 is MDHEN and CDR2 is SYDVKM. The CDR3, as DNA: TGTGCCAGCATCAGCGGACAGTCCATAAATGAGCAGTTCTTC. It yields the protein CASISGQSINEQFF.

V gene TRBV3-1 (or the pseudogene TRBV3-2) combines with J gene TRBJ1-4, with D possibly TRBD1 on 5 matching bases. The germline gives CDR1 LGHDT, CDR2 YNNKEL (reference sequence). The CDR3 spans 16 residues. V dropped 1 base and J dropped 5 bases, with 14 bases sitting between them. CDR3 sequence reads: CASSQGVGGGNEKLFF. CDR3 in DNA: TGTGCCAGCAGCCAAGGAGTTGGGGGGGGGAATGAAAAACTGTTTTTT.

Notes on this clone: Within the sample, other DNA sequences also encode this same CDR3. The genes are TRBV2 and TRBJ1-1, with TRBD1 matching over 10 bases. Germline V gives CDR1 SNHLY, CDR2 FYNNEI. Trimming removed 6 bases from V and 1 base from J; junction bases left unmatched: 2. CDR3 size: 14 residues. CDR3 bases: TGTGCCAGCAGCCGGGACAGGGGGAACACTGAAGCTTTCTTT. Its protein is CASSRDRGNTEAFF.

The chain uses TRBV5-1 and TRBJ1-4; D unclear. The CDR3 is made up of 17 amino acids. Germline V CDR1 and CDR2: SGHRS, YFSETQ. Trimming pared 2 bases from V and 0 bases from J, leaving 14 bases between. As DNA, the CDR3 is TGCGCCAGCAGCTTATTTCCTTCGGGAGCAACTAATGAAAAACTGTTTTTT. This translates into CASSLFPSGATNEKLFF.

This sequence joins TRBV7-6 and TRBJ1-2; D unresolved. The V gene's germline CDR1 is SGHVS and CDR2 FNYEAQ. Trimming pared 8 bases from V and 8 bases from J, leaving 15 bases between. The CDR3 has 12 residues. CDR3 amino acids: CASGGNLFGYTF. DNA for the CDR3: TGTGCCAGCGGAGGGAACTTATTCGGCTACACCTTC. Looking up the rest from reference TRBV7-6 and TRBJ1-2 gives the full variable domain: GAGVSQSPRYKVTKRGQDVALRCDPISGHVSLYWYRQALGQGPEFLTYFNYEAQQDKSGLPNDRFSAERPEGSISTLTIQRTEQRDSAMYRCASGGNLFGYTFGSGTRLTVV.

The CDR3 DNA reads as TGTGCCAGCAGCACGGGACAACAGAACACTGAAGCTTTCTTT. Residues: CASSTGQQNTEAFF. The chain is built from TRBV5-4 and TRBJ1-1; tentative D call: TRBD1 (6 bases). This CDR3 is built from 14 residues. From germline, CDR1 is SGHNT and CDR2 YYREEE (reference sequence). The V and J ends lost 4 bases and 1 base respectively, with 11 bases between them.

V usage is TRBV30 and J usage is TRBJ1-1; no firm D call. CDR1 and CDR2 from the germline V gene are GTSNPN and SVGIG (reference sequence). Trimming removed 5 bases from V and 2 bases from J, with 12 bases in between. CDR3 length: 13 residues. CDR3 in amino acids: CAWARRVNTEAFF. The CDR3 region has the DNA TGTGCCTGGGCCCGGCGGGTTAACACTGAAGCTTTCTTT.

The chain recombines TRBV2 with TRBJ1-5; D ambiguous. Germline V CDR1 and CDR2: SNHLY, FYNNEI. The CDR3 spans 14 residues. V was clipped by 2 bases and J by 4 bases, with 9 bases between them. This CDR3 is CASSEREGNQPQHF. CDR3 in DNA: TGTGCCAGCAGTGAAAGAGAGGGAAATCAGCCCCAGCATTTT.